This TCR beta chain was found in a study of T cells in localized non-small cell lung cancer. Trimming cost V 1 base and J 9 bases; bases outside gene matches: 7. CDR3 length: 14 residues. Germline V gene lookup returns CDR1 SGDLS and CDR2 YYNGEE. Produced via immunoSEQ multiplex PCR; TCRdb's table is partial and in-frame only. The sample records under 25,000 clones, 75% to 90% being singletons. Here the sequenced sample was peripheral blood, taken before any cancer treatment. The sequence was collected from a man aged 35-75 years with stage I squamous cell lung carcinoma. This sequence joins TRBV9 and TRBJ2-1; 7 bases map to TRBD1. The CDR3 DNA is TGTGCCAGCAGCGTAATTCTGACAGGGAGTGAGCAGTTCTTC. Its protein product is CASSVILTGSEQFF.